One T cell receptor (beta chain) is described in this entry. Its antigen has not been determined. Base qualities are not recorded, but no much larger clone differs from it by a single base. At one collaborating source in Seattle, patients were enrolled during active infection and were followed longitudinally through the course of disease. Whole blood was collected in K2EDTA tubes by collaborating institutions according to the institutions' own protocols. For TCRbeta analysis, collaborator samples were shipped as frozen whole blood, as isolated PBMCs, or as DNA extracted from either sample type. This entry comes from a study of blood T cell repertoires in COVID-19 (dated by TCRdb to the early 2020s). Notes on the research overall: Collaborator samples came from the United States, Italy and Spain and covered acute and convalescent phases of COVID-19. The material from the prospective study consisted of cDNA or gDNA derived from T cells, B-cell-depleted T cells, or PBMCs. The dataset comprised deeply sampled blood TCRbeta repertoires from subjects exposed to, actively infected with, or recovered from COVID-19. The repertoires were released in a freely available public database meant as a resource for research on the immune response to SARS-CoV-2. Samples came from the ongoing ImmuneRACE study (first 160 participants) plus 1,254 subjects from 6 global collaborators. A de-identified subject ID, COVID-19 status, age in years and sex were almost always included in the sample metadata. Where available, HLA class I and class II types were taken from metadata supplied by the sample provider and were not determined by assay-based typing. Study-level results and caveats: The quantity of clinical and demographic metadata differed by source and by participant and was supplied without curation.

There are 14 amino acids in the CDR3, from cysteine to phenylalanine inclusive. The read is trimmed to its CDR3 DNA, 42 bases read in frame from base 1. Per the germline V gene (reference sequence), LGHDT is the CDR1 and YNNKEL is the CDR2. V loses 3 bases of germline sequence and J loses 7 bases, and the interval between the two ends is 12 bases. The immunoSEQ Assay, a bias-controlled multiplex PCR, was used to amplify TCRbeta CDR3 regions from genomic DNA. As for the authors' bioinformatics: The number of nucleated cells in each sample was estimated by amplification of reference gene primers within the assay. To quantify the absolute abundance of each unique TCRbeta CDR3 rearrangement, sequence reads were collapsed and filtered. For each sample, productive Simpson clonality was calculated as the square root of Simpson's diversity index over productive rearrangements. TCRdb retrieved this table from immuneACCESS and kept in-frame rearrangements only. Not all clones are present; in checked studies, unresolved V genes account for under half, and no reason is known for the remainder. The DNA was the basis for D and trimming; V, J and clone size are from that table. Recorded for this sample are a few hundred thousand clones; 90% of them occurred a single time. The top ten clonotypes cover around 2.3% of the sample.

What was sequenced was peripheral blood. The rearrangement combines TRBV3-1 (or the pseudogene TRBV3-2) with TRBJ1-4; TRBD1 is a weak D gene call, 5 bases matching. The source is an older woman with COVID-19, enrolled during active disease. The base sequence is TGTGCCAGCAGCCAGCGCGTAAGGGGTGAAAAACTGTTTTTT. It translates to CASSQRVRGEKLFF.